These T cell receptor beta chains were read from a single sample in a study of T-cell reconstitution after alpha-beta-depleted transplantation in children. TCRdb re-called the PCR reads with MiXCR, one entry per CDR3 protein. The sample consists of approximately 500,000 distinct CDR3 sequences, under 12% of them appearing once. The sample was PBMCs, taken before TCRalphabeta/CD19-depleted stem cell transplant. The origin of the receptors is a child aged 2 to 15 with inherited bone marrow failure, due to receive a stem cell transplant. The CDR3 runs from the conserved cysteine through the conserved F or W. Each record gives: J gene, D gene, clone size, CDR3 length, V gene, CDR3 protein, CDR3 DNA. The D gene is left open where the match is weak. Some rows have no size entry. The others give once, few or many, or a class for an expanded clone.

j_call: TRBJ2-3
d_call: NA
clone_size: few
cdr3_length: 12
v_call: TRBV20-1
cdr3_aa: CSASESTDTQYF
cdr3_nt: TGCAGTGCAAGCGAGAGCACAGATACGCAGTATTTT

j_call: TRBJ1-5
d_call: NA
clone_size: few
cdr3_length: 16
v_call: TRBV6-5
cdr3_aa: CASSYSADNSNQPQHF
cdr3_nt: TGTGCCAGCAGTTACTCCGCAGATAATAGCAATCAGCCCCAGCATTTT

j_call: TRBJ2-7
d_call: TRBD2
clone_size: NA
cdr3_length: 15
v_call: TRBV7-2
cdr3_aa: CASSFLAGGQDEQYF
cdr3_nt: TGTGCCAGCAGCTTCCTAGCGGGAGGGCAGGACGAGCAGTACTTC

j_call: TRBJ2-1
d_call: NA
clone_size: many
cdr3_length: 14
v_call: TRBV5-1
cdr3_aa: CASSRELGGAEQFF
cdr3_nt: TGCGCCAGCAGCCGTGAACTGGGGGGAGCTGAGCAGTTCTTC

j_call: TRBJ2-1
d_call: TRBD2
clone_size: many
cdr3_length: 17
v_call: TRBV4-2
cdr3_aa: CASSPIAGASSYNEQFF
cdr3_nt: TGTGCCAGCAGCCCCATAGCGGGAGCTAGCTCCTACAATGAGCAGTTCTTC

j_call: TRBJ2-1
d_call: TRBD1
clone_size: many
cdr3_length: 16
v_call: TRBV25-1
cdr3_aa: CASSDQPGQGYNEQFF
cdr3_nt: TGTGCCAGCAGTGACCAACCGGGACAGGGCTACAATGAGCAGTTCTTC

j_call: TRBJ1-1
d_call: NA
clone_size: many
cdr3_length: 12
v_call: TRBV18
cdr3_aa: CASSPPNTEAFF
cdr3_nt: TGTGCCAGTAGTCCCCCGAACACTGAAGCTTTCTTT

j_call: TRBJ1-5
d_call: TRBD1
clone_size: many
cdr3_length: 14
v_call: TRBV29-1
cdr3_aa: CSVASGQANQPQHF
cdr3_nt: TGCAGCGTTGCTTCAGGACAGGCGAATCAGCCCCAGCATTTT

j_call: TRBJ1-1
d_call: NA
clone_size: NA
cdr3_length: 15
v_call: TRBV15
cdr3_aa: CATSRKPSGDTQAFF
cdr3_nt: TGTGCCACCAGCAGGAAACCCTCAGGGGACACTCAAGCTTTCTTT

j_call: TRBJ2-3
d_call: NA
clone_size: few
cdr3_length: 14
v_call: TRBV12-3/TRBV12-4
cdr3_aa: CASSLSALTDTQYF
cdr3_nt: TGTGCCAGCAGTTTGTCTGCGCTCACAGATACGCAGTATTTT

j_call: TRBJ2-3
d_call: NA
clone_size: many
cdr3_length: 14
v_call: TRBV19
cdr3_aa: CASSSGPFGDTQYF
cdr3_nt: TGTGCCAGTAGTAGCGGACCTTTTGGGGATACGCAGTATTTT

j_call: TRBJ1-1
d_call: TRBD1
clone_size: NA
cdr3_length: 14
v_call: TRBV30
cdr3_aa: CAWSWKGANTEAFF
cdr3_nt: TGTGCCTGGAGTTGGAAGGGGGCTAACACTGAAGCTTTCTTT

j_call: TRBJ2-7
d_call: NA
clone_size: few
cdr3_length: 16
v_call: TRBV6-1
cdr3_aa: CASSEYYGRGEYEQYF
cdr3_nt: TGTGCCAGCAGTGAATATTATGGCAGGGGAGAATACGAGCAGTACTTC

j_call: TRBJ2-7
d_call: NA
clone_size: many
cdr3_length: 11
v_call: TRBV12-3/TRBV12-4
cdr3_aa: CASRFSYEQYF
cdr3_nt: TGTGCCAGCAGATTCTCCTACGAGCAGTACTTC

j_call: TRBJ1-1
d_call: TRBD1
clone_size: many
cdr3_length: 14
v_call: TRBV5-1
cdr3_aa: CASSPRTGFTEAFF
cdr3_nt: TGCGCCAGCAGCCCAAGGACAGGGTTCACTGAAGCTTTCTTT

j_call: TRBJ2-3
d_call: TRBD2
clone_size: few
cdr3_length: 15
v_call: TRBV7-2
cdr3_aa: CASSSYLAGGDTQYF
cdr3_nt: TGTGCCAGCAGCTCTTATCTAGCGGGAGGAGATACGCAGTATTTT

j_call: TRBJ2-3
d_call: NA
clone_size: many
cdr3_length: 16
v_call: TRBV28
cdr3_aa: CASSSNRAWGTDTQYF
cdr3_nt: TGTGCCAGCAGCTCAAACAGGGCCTGGGGCACAGATACGCAGTATTTT

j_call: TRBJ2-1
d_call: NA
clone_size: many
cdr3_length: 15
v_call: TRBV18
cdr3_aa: CASSPPSELYNEQFF
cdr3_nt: TGTGCCAGCTCACCACCCTCGGAACTCTACAATGAGCAGTTCTTC

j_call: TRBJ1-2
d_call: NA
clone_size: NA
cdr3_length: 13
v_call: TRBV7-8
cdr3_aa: CASSFTSSVGYTF
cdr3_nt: TGTGCCAGCAGCTTTACTTCCTCGGTTGGCTACACCTTC

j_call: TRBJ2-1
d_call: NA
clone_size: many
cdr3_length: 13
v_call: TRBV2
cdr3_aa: CADTTGLYNEQFF
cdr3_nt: TGTGCCGACACTACGGGGCTATACAATGAGCAGTTCTTC

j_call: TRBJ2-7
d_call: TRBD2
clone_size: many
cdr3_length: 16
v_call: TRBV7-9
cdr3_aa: CASSLVGLAGAYEQYF
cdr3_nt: TGTGCCAGCAGCTTAGTGGGACTAGCGGGGGCCTACGAGCAGTACTTC

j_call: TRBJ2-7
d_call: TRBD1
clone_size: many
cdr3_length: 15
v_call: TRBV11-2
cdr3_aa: CASRPGGQGPYEQYF
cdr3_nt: TGTGCCAGCAGGCCAGGGGGACAGGGCCCCTACGAGCAGTACTTC

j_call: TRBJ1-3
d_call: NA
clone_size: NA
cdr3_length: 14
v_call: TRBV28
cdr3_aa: CASSLWGTGNTIYF
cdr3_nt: TGTGCCAGCAGTTTATGGGGGACTGGAAACACCATATATTTT

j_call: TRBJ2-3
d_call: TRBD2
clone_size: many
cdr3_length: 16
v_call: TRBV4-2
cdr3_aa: CASSHRTSVRTDTQYF
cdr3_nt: TGTGCCAGCAGCCATCGGACTAGCGTTCGCACAGATACGCAGTATTTT

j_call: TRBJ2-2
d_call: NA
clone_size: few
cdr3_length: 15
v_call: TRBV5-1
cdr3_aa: CASSLLPTNTGELFF
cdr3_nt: TGCGCCAGCAGCCTCCTACCCACGAACACCGGGGAGCTGTTTTTT

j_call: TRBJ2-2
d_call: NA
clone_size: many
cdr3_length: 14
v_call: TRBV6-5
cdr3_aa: CASSLQGGTGELFF
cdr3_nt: TGTGCCAGCAGTCTACAGGGTGGCACCGGGGAGCTGTTTTTT

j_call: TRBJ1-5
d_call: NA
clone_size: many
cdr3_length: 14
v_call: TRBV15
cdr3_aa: CATSSLQGTQPQHF
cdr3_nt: TGTGCCACCAGCAGCCTACAGGGAACTCAGCCCCAGCATTTT

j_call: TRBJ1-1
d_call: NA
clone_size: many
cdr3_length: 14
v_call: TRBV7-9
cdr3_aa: CASSSSLIIGEAFF
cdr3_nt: TGTGCCAGCAGCAGCAGTTTGATAATAGGGGAAGCTTTCTTT

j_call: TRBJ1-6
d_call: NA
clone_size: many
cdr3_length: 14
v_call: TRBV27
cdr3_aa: CASRPQSTSETLHF
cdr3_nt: TGTGCCAGCAGGCCCCAATCCACGTCGGAAACCCTCCACTTT

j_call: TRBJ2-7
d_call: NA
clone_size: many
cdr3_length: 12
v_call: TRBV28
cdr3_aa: CASSFSDYEQYF
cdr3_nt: TGTGCCAGCAGTTTTTCCGACTACGAGCAGTACTTC

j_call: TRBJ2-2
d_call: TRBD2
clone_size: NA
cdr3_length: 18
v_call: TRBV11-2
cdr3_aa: CASSRTALAGGSTGELFF
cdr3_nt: TGTGCCAGCAGCCGCACCGCACTAGCGGGAGGAAGCACCGGGGAGCTGTTTTTT

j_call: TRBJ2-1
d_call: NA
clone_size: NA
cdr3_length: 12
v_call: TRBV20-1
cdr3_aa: CSASDRVNEQFF
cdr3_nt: TGCAGTGCTAGCGACCGAGTTAATGAGCAGTTCTTC

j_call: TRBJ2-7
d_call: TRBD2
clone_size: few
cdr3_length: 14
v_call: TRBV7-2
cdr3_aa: CASSLVREGYEQYF
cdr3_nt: TGTGCCAGCAGCTTAGTGCGGGAGGGGTACGAGCAGTACTTC

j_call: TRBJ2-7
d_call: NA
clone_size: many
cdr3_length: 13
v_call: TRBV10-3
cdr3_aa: CAIRTSSSYEQYF
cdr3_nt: TGTGCCATCAGGACCTCGAGCTCCTACGAGCAGTACTTC

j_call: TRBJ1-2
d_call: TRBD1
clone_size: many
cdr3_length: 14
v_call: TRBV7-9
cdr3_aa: CASSRADRDYGYTF
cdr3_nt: TGTGCCAGCAGCCGAGCGGACAGGGACTATGGCTACACCTTC

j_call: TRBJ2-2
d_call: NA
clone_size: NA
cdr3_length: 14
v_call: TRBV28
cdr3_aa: CASTLTGHTGELFF
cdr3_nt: TGTGCCAGCACGTTGACGGGACACACCGGGGAGCTGTTTTTT

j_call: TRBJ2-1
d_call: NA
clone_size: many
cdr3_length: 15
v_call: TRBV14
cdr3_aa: CASSQEGGWYNEQFF
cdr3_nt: TGTGCCAGCAGCCAAGAGGGCGGGTGGTACAATGAGCAGTTCTTC

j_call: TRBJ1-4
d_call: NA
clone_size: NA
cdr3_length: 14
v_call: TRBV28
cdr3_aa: CASSSTEPNEKLFF
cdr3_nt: TGTGCCAGCAGCAGTACAGAACCTAATGAAAAACTGTTTTTT

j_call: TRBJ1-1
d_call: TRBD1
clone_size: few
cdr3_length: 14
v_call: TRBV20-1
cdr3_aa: CSARAGQVGTEAFF
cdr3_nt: TGCAGTGCTAGAGCCGGACAGGTTGGCACTGAAGCTTTCTTT

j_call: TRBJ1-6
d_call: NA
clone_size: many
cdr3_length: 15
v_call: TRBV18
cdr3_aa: CASSPRPGQNSPLHF
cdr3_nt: TGTGCCAGCTCACCACGGCCGGGACAAAATTCACCCCTCCACTTT

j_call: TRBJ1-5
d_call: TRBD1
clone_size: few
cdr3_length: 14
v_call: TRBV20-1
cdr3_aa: CSAHRGGLNQPQHF
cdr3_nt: TGCAGTGCTCACAGGGGGGGGCTCAATCAGCCCCAGCATTTT